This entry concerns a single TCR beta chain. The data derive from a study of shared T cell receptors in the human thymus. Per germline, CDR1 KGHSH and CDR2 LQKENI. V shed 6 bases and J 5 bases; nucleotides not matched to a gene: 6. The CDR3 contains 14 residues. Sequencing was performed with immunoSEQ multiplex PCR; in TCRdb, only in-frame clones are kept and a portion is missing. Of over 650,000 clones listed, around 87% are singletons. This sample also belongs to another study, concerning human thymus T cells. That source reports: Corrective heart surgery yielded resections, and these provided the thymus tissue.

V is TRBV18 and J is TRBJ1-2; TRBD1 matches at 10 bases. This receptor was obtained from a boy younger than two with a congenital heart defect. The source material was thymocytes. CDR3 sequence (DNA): TGTGCCAGCTCCGGGACAGGGGATAAGTATGGCTACACCTTC. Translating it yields CASSGTGDKYGYTF.